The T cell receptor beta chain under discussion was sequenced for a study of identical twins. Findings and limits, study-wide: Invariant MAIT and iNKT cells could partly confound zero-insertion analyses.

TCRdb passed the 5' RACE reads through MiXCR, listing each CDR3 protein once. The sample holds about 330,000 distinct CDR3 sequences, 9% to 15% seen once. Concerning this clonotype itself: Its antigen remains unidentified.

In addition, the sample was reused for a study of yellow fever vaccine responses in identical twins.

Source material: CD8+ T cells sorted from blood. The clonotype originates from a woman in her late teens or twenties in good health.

The CDR3 bases are TGTGCCAGCAGTTTTCTGGGGGCGGGGAGCTCCTACGAGCAGTACTTC. Its protein is CASSFLGAGSSYEQYF. The V gene is TRBV28, the J gene TRBJ2-7; D may correspond to TRBD1 or TRBD2 (6 bases each). Germline V gives CDR1 MDHEN, CDR2 SYDVKM. The CDR3 contains 16 residues. V was shortened by 3 bases and J by 0 bases, with 15 bases between the two germline ends.